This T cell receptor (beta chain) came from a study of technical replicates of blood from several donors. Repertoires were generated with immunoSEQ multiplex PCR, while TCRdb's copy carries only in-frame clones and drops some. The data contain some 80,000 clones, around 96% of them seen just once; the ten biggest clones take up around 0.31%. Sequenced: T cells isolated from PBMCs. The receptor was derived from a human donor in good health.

This CDR3 reads CASSRPGTNYEQYF. The DNA of the CDR3 is TGTGCCAGCAGCCGACCCGGGACTAATTACGAGCAGTACTTC. The gene calls are TRBV7-2 and TRBJ2-7; 7 bases agree with TRBD2. Per germline, CDR1 SGHTA and CDR2 FQGNSA. Trimming took 5 bases from V and 4 from J; bases not matched to a gene: 8. The CDR3 is 14 amino acids.